The sequence of this T cell receptor (beta chain) was determined in a study of cytomegalovirus exposure and HLA in healthy donors. Worth noting for this clone: Its antigen is as yet unknown.

The V end lost 3 bases, the J end lost 6 bases, and 11 bases lay between the germline ends. Germline CDR1 is KGHSH and CDR2 is LQKENI. CDR3 length equals 14 residues. Amplification used 60 Vbeta primers and 13 Jbeta primers. Sequencing used immunoSEQ multiplex PCR; TCRdb keeps in-frame clones, though not all of them. The repertoire has 80,000 or so clones, roughly 78% of them found once; the top ten carry around 4.3%. Study observations and caveats: CMV antigen specificity of three CMV-associated chains was confirmed in vitro. TCR beta chains numbering 164 were designated cytomegalovirus-associated.

The receptor's source is a man aged 40-49 years in good health and CMV-seronegative. Sequencing was done on a sample of PBMCs. The V call is TRBV18, the J call TRBJ2-2; D gene ambiguous. The CDR3 nucleotides are TGTGCCAGCTCACCGGAACAGTCGGCCGGGGAGCTGTTTTTT. Protein sequence: CASSPEQSAGELFF.